The sample holds a few counts of the clone carrying this T cell receptor (beta chain). V gave up 4 bases and J gave up 5 bases, with 4 bases separating them. The CDR3 consists of 10 residues. Per germline, CDR1 SQVTM and CDR2 ANQGSEA. Stable hyperthyroidism: no ophthalmopathy progression over 18 months of follow-up. TCR beta CDR3 sequences were amplified from RNA transcripts. The TCR CDR3 first-round RT-PCR relied on the HTBI primer set. TCRdb reprocessed the multiplex PCR reads with MiXCR, giving one entry per CDR3 protein. The profile shows hundreds of thousands of distinct CDR3 sequences, over 35% of them singletons. This sample was taken from a study of T cells in Graves' hyperthyroidism and ophthalmopathy.

The chain employs TRBV29-1 and TRBJ2-3, with D unresolved. The clonotype comes from a man younger than 35 with Graves' hyperthyroidism. Specimen: blood. The CDR3 region has the DNA TGCAGCGTTGGGGAAGATACGCAGTATTTT. Translating it yields CSVGEDTQYF.